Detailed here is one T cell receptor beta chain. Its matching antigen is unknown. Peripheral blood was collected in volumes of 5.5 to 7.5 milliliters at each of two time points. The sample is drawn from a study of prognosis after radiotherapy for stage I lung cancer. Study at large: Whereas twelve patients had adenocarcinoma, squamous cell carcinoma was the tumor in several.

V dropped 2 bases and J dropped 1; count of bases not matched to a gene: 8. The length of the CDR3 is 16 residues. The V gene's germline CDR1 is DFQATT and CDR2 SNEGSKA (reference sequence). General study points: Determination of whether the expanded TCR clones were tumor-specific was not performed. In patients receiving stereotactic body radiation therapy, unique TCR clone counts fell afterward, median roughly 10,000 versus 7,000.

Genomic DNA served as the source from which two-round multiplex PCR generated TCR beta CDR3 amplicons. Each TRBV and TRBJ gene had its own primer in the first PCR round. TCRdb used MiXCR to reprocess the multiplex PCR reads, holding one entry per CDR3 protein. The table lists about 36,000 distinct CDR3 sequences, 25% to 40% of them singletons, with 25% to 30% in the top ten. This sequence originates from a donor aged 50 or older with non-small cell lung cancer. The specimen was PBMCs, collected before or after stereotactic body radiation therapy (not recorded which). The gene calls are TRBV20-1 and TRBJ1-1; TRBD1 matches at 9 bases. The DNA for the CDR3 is TGCAGTGCTAGAACACTTCCGGGACAGGGGAACACTGAAGCTTTCTTT. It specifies CSARTLPGQGNTEAFF.